This TCR beta chain was captured in a study of Tregs in tolerant kidney transplant recipients. Sequencing was performed with immunoSEQ multiplex PCR; in TCRdb, only in-frame clones are kept and a portion is missing. The sample includes 90,000 to 150,000 clones, about 90% of them seen just once. The CDR3 runs to 14 residues. The germline gives CDR1 SGHNT, CDR2 YYREEE (reference sequence). Trimming took off 4 bases at V and 1 base at J, with 9 bases between the two ends. Thawed PBMCs were FACS-sorted into unstimulated CD4+CD25+CD127- regulatory T cells, CD4+CD25- non-regulatory cells, CD4 and CD8 cells. Points on this clone: Its antigen is unidentified. The same CDR3 can be traced to other DNA sequences in this sample.

Study-level findings and limits: Biological reproducibility was not directly addressed in this study. Expanding Tregs on activated donor B cells appeared to best identify donor-specific TCRbeta clones.

This receptor was identified in a human donor in good health. Sequencing used CD4+ T cells from blood. This chain connects TRBV5-4 to TRBJ1-3; D unclear. The CDR3 nucleotides read TGTGCCAGCAGCCTTCAAGGGTCTGGAAACACCATATATTTT. This codes for CASSLQGSGNTIYF.